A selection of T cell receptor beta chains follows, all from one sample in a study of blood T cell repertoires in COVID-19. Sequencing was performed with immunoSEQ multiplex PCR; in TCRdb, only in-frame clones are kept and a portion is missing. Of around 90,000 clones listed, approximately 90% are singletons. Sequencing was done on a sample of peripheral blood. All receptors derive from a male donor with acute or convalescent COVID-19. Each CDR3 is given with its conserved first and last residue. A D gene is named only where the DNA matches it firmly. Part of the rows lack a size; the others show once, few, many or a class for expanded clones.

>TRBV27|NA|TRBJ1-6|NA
TGTGCCAGCAGTTCCCCCCTCTATAATTCACCCCTCCACTTT
CASSSPLYNSPLHF
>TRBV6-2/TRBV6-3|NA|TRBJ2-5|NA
TGTGCCAGCAGTTACATATTGCCGGGCCAAGAGACCCAGTACTTC
CASSYILPGQETQYF
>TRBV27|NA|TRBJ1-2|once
TGTGCCAGCAGTTCGACAGGAGCTTATGGCTACACCTTC
CASSSTGAYGYTF
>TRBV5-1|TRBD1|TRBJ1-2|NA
TGCGCCAGCAGCTTGGATACAGGGGGCGGCTATGGCTACACCTTC
CASSLDTGGGYGYTF
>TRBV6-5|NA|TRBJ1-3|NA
TGTGCCAGCAGTTACTCTGGTCAGTCCTCTGGAAACACCATATATTTT
CASSYSGQSSGNTIYF
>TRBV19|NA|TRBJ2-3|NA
TGTGCCAGTAACCCCTTGGGGGCTAGCACAGATACGCAGTATTTT
CASNPLGASTDTQYF
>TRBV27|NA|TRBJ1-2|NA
TGTGCCAGCAGTTTCCGGCTGGGCGGCTACACCTTC
CASSFRLGGYTF
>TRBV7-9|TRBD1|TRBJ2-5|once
TGTGCCAGCAGCTTGGCTCCGGGACAGCAAGAGACCCAGTACTTC
CASSLAPGQQETQYF
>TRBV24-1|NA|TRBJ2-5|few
TGTGCCACCGGGAGTCAGGGGATGGAGACCCAGTACTTC
CATGSQGMETQYF
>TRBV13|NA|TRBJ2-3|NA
TGTGCCAGCAGCCACTGGACGGGGGGCACAGATACGCAGTATTTT
CASSHWTGGTDTQYF
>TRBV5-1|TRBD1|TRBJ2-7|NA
TGCGCCAGCAGCTCTTCAGGGGGTTCACCCTACGAGCAGTACTTC
CASSSSGGSPYEQYF
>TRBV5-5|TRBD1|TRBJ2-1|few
TGTGCCAGCAGCTTGGCGGGACAGCGCCCCTTTGAGCAGTTCTTC
CASSLAGQRPFEQFF
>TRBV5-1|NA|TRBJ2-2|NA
TGCGCCAGCAGCTTGGTCCCGGGCAGCGGGACCGGGGAGCTGTTTTTT
CASSLVPGSGTGELFF
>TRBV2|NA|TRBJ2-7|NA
TGTGCCAGCACCAAAGGGGAAGTTTACGAGCAGTACTTC
CASTKGEVYEQYF
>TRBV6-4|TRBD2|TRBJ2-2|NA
TGTGCCAGCAGTGACTCGGTTGGTAGCGGGGGGCTGAACACCGGGGAGCTGTTTTTT
CASSDSVGSGGLNTGELFF
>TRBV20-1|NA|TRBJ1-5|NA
TGCAGTGCTAGTTACAGCCGGGACTTCAATCAGCCCCAGCATTTT
CSASYSRDFNQPQHF
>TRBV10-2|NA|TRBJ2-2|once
TGCGCCAGCAGCCAGGGGGGCACCGGGGAGCTGTTTTTT
CASSQGGTGELFF
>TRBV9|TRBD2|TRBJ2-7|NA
TGTGCCAGCAGCGAGGGACTAGCGTACGAGCAGTACTTC
CASSEGLAYEQYF
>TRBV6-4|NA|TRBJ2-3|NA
TGTGCCAGCAGTGACGACAGTCTTACTAGCACAGATACGCAGTATTTT
CASSDDSLTSTDTQYF
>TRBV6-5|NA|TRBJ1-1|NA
TGTGCCAGCTGCCCAGAACCCGTGAACACTGAAGCTTTCTTT
CASCPEPVNTEAFF
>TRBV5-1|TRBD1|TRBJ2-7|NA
TGCGCCAGCAGAGAGGGTTTCGGGACAGGGATTTACGAGCAGTACTTC
CASREGFGTGIYEQYF
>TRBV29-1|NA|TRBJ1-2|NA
TGCAGCGTTGCAGAGGGAGGGACGGGCTATGGCTACACCTTC
CSVAEGGTGYGYTF
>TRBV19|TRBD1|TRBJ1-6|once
TGTGCCAGTAGGCGACAGGGAGGTAATTCACCCCTCCACTTT
CASRRQGGNSPLHF
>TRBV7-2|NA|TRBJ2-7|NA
TGTGCCAGCAGCTCGACAGGGAGGTACGAGCAGTACTTC
CASSSTGRYEQYF
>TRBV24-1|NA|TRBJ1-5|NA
TGTGCCACCAGTGACTCACAGGGACAGCCCCAGCATTTT
CATSDSQGQPQHF
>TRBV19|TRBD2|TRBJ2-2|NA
TGTGCCAGTTCCCCGGGACTAGTGGACACCGGGGAGCTGTTTTTT
CASSPGLVDTGELFF
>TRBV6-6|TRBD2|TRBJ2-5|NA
TGTGCCAGCAGTAGCCCGGGGGGGGCCCAAGAGACCCAGTACTTC
CASSSPGGAQETQYF
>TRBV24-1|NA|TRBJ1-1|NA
TGTGCCAACTTGGGAGAGAGCGCTTTCTTT
CANLGESAFF
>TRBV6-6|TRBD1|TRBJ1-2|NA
TGTGCCAGCAGGAGCGGGACAGGGAAAGGCTACACCTTC
CASRSGTGKGYTF
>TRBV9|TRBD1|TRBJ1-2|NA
TGTGCCAGCAGCCCCATGGGGACAGGGGAAGTGTGGGGCTACACCTTC
CASSPMGTGEVWGYTF
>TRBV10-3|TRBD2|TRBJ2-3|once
TGTGCCATCACCTCGACAGCGGGGACTACAGATACGCAGTATTTT
CAITSTAGTTDTQYF
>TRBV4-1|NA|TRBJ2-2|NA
TGCGCCAGCAGCCCCCGTTACGGAGGAACAGGGGAGCTGTTTTTT
CASSPRYGGTGELFF
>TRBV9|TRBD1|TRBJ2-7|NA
TGTGCCAGCAGCGGGACAGGTGTCCCCTACGAGCAGTACTTC
CASSGTGVPYEQYF
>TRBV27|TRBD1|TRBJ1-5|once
TGTGCCAGCAGAGGGACAGGGCTGAGCAATCAGCCCCAGCATTTT
CASRGTGLSNQPQHF
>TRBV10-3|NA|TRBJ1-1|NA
TGTGCCATCAGTGAGAGGCCAGGGGCATACACTGAAGCTTTCTTT
CAISERPGAYTEAFF
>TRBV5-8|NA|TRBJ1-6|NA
TGTGCCAGCAGCGCTAGTAAGGGGGGGAATTCACCCCTCCACTTT
CASSASKGGNSPLHF
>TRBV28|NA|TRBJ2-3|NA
TGTGCCAGCAGTTTATTTGGATTCCGGGGGGCGAGCACAGATACGCAGTATTTT
CASSLFGFRGASTDTQYF
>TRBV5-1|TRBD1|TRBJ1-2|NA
TGCGCCAGCAGCTTGGGGGACAGCCTCCTTGGCTACACCTTC
CASSLGDSLLGYTF
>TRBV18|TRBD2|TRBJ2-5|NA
TGTGCCAGCTCACCAACTAGCGGGGCCGCGTTTGGAGAGACCCAGTACTTC
CASSPTSGAAFGETQYF
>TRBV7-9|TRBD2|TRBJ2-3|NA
TGTGCCAGCAGCTTAGCGGGGAGCGGGGGGGCCGGCCCAGATACGCAGTATTTT
CASSLAGSGGAGPDTQYF
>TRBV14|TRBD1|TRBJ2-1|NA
TGTGCCAGCAGCCCCGACAGGGGGCGTGAGCAGTTCTTC
CASSPDRGREQFF
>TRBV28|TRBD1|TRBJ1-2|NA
TGTGCCAGCAGTCCCCCCGGACAGGGCAGGGGCTACACCTTC
CASSPPGQGRGYTF
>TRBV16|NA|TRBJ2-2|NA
TGTGCCAGCAGCCAATTAAGAGCAATCACCGGGGAGCTGTTTTTT
CASSQLRAITGELFF
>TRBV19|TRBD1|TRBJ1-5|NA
TGTGCCAGTAGTATGACACACCGGGACAGGGGGAATCAGCCCCAGCATTTT
CASSMTHRDRGNQPQHF
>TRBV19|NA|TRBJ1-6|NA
TGTGCCAGTAGGCCGACAGGCCGGGATTCACCCCTCCACTTT
CASRPTGRDSPLHF
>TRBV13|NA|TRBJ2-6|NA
TGTGCCAGCAGCCCCCAGGGCTCTGGGGCCAACGTCCTGACTTTC
CASSPQGSGANVLTF
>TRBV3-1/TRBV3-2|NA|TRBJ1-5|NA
TGTGCCAGCAGCCCCCGTTGGGCAGGGCCACAGGGCAATCAGCCCCAGCATTTT
CASSPRWAGPQGNQPQHF
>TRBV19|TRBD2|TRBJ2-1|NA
TGTGCCAGTAGTATAATAATGGCGGGGGGGCGAGGCAATGAGCAGTTCTTC
CASSIIMAGGRGNEQFF
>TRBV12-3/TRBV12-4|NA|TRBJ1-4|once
TGTGCCAGCAAGGAACAGGTGGATGAAAAACTGTTTTTT
CASKEQVDEKLFF
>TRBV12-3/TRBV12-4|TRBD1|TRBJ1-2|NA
TGTGCCAGCAGCATACAGGGGTTCTATGGCTACACCTTC
CASSIQGFYGYTF
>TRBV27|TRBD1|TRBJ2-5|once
TGTGCCAGCAGTTCAAGACAGGGAACCCAAGAGACCCAGTACTTC
CASSSRQGTQETQYF
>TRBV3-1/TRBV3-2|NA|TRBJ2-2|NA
TGTGCCAGCAGCCATTCGACAGCATCAAACACCGGGGAGCTGTTTTTT
CASSHSTASNTGELFF
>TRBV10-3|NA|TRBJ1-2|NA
TGTGCCATCAGTGAGGAACAGGGCGGCTATGGCTACACCTTC
CAISEEQGGYGYTF
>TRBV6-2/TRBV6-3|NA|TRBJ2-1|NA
TGTGCCAGCAGTTACCTTGAGCCCTACAATGAGCAGTTCTTC
CASSYLEPYNEQFF
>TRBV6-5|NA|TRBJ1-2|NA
TGTGCCACCTACAGGGTTTCCACTAACTATGGCTACACCTTC
CATYRVSTNYGYTF
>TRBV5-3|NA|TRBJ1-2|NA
TGTGCCAGAAGCCCCCTAGCGCAGGGCAACTATGGCTACACCTTC
CARSPLAQGNYGYTF
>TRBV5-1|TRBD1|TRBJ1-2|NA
TGCGCCAGCAGCTTCGGACAGGGGGCTTCTGGCTACACCTTC
CASSFGQGASGYTF
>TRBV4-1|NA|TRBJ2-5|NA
TGCGCCAGCAGCCCCGGTTCAGGCGCAGAGACCCAGTACTTC
CASSPGSGAETQYF
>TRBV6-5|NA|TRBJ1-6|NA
TGTGCCAGCTACAGTAATTCACCCCTCCACTTT
CASYSNSPLHF